The clone carrying this TCR beta chain was seen only a few times. The sample comes from a study of response to subunit inactivated influenza vaccine. From the RT-PCR reads, TCRdb called clonotypes with MiXCR, one entry per CDR3 protein. The sample gives about 500,000 distinct CDR3 sequences, about 17% of which show up once; around 3% is in the top ten. Germline CDR1 is MDHEN and CDR2 is SYDVKM. The CDR3 contains 16 residues. V lost 1 base to trimming and J lost 4 bases, with 14 bases between them. This sequence originates from a man aged 50 to 75 who received an inactivated influenza vaccine. Sequenced here: CD4+ T cells sorted from PBMCs, sampled roughly 24 months after vaccination. The chain combines TRBV28 with TRBJ1-5; D possibly corresponds to TRBD1 (5 bases). CDR3 protein: CASSLFSGLGNQPQHF. The CDR3 DNA is TGTGCCAGCAGTTTATTCTCGGGACTGGGAAATCAGCCCCAGCATTTT.